This entry concerns a single T cell receptor (beta chain). This clone was observed a few times. It lacks a known antigen. Per-base qualities were not stored, and no clone one base away is much larger. This record belongs to a study of CD8+ T cells in alopecia areata (dated 2018 in TCRdb). Context from the whole study: The treated patients took part in an open-label pilot trial in which moderate-to-severe alopecia areata was treated with oral tofacitinib at 5 to 10 mg twice daily. Tofacitinib was administered for 6 to 18 months, and 6 months of follow-up off drug were then conducted to assess delayed response and recurrence. Clonality in the scalp was compared among normal scalp (n=4), patchy alopecia areata scalp (n=8), and alopecia totalis/universalis scalp (n=8). Biopsies were taken from tofacitinib-treated patients at baseline and again at 4 and 24 weeks into treatment, and several of those patients also had a later scalp biopsy. immunoSEQ multiplex PCR using 35 Vbeta forward primers and 13 Jbeta reverse primers was used to amplify TCRbeta CDR3 regions. To study T cell clonal expansion in alopecia areata, the researchers applied high-throughput TCRbeta sequencing to both the C3H/HeJ mouse model and human patients. Scalp tissue and sorted CD4+ and CD8+ peripheral blood T cells from patchy and totalis/universalis alopecia areata patients and from healthy controls were covered by human TCRbeta sequencing. RNA was extracted with the PAXgene miRNA kit for fixed scalp, the miRNeasy kit for PBMCs, and the RNeasy kit for mouse skin.

Study-level results and caveats: Resident alphabeta T cells in normal human skin are also sequenced, complicating scalp TCR repertoire analysis, unlike mouse skin dominated by gammadelta T cells. Shared TCR sequences between patients were less evident than in mice, which may be partly attributable to HLA diversity in the patient population. Compared with normal scalp, lesional scalp had higher clonality and more expanded CD8+ clones, particularly in alopecia totalis/universalis, a pattern that suggests antigenic drive.

The time point label of this sample denotes: baseline before oral tofacitinib. From alopecia areata patients, peripheral blood was collected along with lesional scalp punch biopsies. After PBMCs were isolated by density centrifugation and stained for CD3, CD4 and CD8, a FACSAria was used to sort CD4+ and CD8+ T cells. The library was prepared using the immunoSEQ multiplex PCR assay. RNA was extracted from all samples and reverse transcribed into cDNA, which served as template for TCR sequencing. First-strand cDNA was synthesized with SuperScript III using a 2:1 mix of oligo-dT and random hexamers. A synthetic immune receptor repertoire was used to measure amplification bias, and any remaining bias was corrected computationally. From the authors' description of their analysis: Raw reads were preprocessed to remove errors, and CDR3 was defined according to IMGT conventions as the region from the conserved cysteine to phenylalanine. Clonality was computed by normalizing Shannon entropy by log2 of the number of productive unique TCRs and subtracting the result from 1. Whether scalp clones were CD4 or CD8 was inferred by matching scalp TCRbeta sequences against CD4 and CD8 repertoires sorted from blood. This immuneACCESS table, as held by TCRdb, lists in-frame sequences with V and J called but not all clones. Of the missing ones, under half trace to an unresolved V gene in checked studies; the others have no known cause. V and J calls and clone size come straight from that table; D and trimming were deduced from the DNA. The sample table records some 180,000 clones; about 63% of these occur just once. The ten most abundant clones make up around 1.6% of the sample.

Source: CD4+ T cells sorted from blood, taken at week 0. The TCR sequence derives from a human donor with alopecia areata.

The nucleotide sequence is given as TGCAGCGTGGGACGGGAAGCCTACGAGCAGTACTTC. Translated, it gives CSVGREAYEQYF. The chain joins TRBV29-1 to TRBJ2-7; the D call could be TRBD1 or TRBD2, with each sharing 5 bases. The CDR3 sequence holds 12 residues, the cysteine and phenylalanine included. This entry keeps only the CDR3 DNA: 36 bases, framed from base 1. V and J lose 6 bases and 2 bases, and a span of 11 bases separates them. CDR1 SQVTM and CDR2 ANQGSEA are derived from the germline V gene.